This note documents a single T cell receptor beta chain sequence. Its antigen remains unidentified. The sample originates from a study of tumor-infiltrating lymphocytes in localized non-small cell lung cancer. In the study overall: Tumor tissue and non-adjacent uninvolved lung came from each patient. Findings and limits, study-wide: IM1 and IM2 tumors showed no difference in T-cell fraction.

Clones were sequenced by immunoSEQ multiplex PCR, and TCRdb holds only the in-frame ones, with some missing. The data show about 29,000 clones, approximately 85% seen once. Sequences were obtained from lung tumor tissue. The sequence derives from a human donor with non-small cell lung cancer.

In nucleotides, the CDR3 is TGTGCCAGCATCGACCAAGGGGGTCTCTCTGGAAACACCATATATTTT. Residues: CASIDQGGLSGNTIYF. The chain has TRBV6-6 and TRBJ1-3, with a tentative D call TRBD1 (6 bases). The germline V gene has CDR1 MNHNY and CDR2 SVGAGI (reference sequence). Deletions cut 7 bases from V and 0 bases from J, with 16 bases between. The CDR3 extends over 16 amino acids.